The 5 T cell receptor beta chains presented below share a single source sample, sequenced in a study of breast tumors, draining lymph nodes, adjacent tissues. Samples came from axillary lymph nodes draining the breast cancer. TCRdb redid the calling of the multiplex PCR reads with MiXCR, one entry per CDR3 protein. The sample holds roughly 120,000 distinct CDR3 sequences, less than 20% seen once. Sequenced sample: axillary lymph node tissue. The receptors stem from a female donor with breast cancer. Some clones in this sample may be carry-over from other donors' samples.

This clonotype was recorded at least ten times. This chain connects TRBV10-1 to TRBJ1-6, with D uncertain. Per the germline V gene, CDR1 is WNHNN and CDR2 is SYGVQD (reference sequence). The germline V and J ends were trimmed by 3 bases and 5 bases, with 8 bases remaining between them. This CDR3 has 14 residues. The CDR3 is CASSETRDNSPLHF. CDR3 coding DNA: TGCGCCAGCAGTGAAACGAGAGATAATTCACCCCTCCACTTT.

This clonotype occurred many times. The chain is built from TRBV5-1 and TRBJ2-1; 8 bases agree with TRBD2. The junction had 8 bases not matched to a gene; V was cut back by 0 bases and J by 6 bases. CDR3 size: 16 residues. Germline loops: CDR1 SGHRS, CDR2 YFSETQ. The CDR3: CASSLGASGFRNEQFF. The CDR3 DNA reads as TGCGCCAGCAGCTTGGGTGCTAGCGGGTTTCGCAATGAGCAGTTCTTC. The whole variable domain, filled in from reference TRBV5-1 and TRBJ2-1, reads KAGVTQTPRYLIKTRGQQVTLSCSPISGHRSVSWYQQTPGQGLQFLFEYFSETQRNKGNFPGRFSGRQFSNSRSEMNVSTLELGDSALYLCASSLGASGFRNEQFFGPGTRLTVL.

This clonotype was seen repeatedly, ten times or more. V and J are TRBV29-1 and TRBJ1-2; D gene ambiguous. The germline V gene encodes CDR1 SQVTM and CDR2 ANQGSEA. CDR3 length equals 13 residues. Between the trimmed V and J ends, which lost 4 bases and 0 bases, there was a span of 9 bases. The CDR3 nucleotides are TGCAGCGTTGGCGGCCATGCTAACTATGGCTACACCTTC. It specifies CSVGGHANYGYTF.

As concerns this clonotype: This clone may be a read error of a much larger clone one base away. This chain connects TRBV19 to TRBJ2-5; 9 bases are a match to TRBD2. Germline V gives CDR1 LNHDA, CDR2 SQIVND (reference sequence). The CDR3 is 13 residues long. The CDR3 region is CASSGTSSETLYF. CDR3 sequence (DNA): TGTGCCAGCTCCGGGACTAGCAGCGAGACCCTGTACTTC.

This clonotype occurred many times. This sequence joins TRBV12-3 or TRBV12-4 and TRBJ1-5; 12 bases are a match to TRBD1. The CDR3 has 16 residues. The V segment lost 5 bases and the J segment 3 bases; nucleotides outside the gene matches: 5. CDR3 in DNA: TGTGCCAGCAGTCCTGGGACAGGGGGCTTCAATCAGCCCCAGCATTTT. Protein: CASSPGTGGFNQPQHF.